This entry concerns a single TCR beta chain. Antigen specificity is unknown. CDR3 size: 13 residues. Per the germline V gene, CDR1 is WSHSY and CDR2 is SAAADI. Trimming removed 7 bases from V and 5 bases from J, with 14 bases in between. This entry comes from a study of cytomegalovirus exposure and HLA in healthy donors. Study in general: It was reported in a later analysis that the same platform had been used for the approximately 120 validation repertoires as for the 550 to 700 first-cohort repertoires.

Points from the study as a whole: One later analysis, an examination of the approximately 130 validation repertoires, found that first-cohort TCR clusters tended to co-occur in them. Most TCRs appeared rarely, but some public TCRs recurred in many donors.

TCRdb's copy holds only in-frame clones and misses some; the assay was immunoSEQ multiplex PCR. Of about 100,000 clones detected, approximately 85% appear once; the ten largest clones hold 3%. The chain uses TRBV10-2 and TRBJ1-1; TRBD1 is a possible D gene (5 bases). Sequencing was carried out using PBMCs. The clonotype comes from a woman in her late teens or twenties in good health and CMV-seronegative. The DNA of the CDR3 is TGCGCCAGCATCGACAGCCTGGGAACTGAAGCTTTCTTT. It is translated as CASIDSLGTEAFF.